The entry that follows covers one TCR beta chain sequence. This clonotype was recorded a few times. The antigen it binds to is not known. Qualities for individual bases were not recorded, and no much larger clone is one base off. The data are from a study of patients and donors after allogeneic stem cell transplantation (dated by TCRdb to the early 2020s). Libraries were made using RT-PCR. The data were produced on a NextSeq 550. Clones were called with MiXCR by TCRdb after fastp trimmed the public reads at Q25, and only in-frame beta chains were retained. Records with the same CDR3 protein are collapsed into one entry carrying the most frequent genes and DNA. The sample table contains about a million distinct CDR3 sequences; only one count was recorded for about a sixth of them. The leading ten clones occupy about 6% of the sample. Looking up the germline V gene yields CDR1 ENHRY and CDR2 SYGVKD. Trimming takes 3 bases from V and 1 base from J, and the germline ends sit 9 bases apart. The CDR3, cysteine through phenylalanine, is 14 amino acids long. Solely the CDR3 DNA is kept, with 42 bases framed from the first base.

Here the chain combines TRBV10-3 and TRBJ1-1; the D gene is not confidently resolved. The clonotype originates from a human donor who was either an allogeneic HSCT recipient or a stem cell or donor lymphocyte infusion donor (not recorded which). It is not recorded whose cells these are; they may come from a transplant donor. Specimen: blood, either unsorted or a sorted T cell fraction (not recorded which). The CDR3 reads CAISDRAGNTEAFF. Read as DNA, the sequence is TGTGCCATCAGTGACCGGGCAGGGAACACTGAAGCTTTCTTT.